One sample yielded the 30 T cell receptor beta chains listed below, sequenced in a study of cytomegalovirus exposure and HLA in healthy donors. The PCR made use of 60 Vbeta and 13 Jbeta primers. Here immunoSEQ multiplex PCR was the method, and the copy in TCRdb shows in-frame clones only, minus some. The sample contains 120,000 or so clones, around 75% of which appear only once. Sequencing was performed on PBMCs. These receptors all stem from a woman between 50 and 59 years old in good health and CMV-seropositive.

The rearrangement uses TRBV25-1 and TRBJ2-7; 8 positions match TRBD1. After removal of 8 bases from V and 2 bases from J, the junction contained 2 bases not matched to a gene. Germline-derived CDR1 and CDR2 are MGHDK and SYGVNS. The CDR3 is 12 amino acids. This CDR3 reads CASGQGPYEQYF. In nucleotides, the CDR3 is TGTGCCAGCGGACAGGGCCCCTACGAGCAGTACTTC.

The chain combines TRBV4-1 with TRBJ1-6; D not resolved. From germline, CDR1 is MGHRA and CDR2 YSYEKL. This CDR3 has 16 residues. V lost 2 bases and J 5 bases, leaving 13 bases between the germline ends. The CDR3 here is CASSQRSTGDNSPLHF. CDR3 nucleotides: TGCGCCAGCAGCCAACGTTCGACGGGAGATAATTCACCCCTCCACTTT.

This chain uses TRBV11-2 with TRBJ2-7; weak D call: TRBD1 (5 bases). The CDR3 sequence is 15 residues long. The germline V gene has CDR1 SGHAT and CDR2 FQNNGV. V shed 2 bases and J shed 0 bases, with 11 bases lying between them. CDR3 sequence: CASSLIAGNSYEQYF. The CDR3 DNA reads as TGTGCCAGCAGCTTAATAGCAGGGAACTCCTACGAGCAGTACTTC.

The V and J genes are TRBV7-8 and TRBJ1-1, with D possibly TRBD1 on 5 matching bases. There are 15 residues in the CDR3. The germline CDR1 and CDR2 sequences are SGHVS and FQNEAQ. V shed 4 bases and J shed 4 bases, with 16 bases lying between them. CDR3: CASSYKTGGGTEAFF. CDR3 bases: TGTGCCAGCAGCTACAAGACGGGGGGAGGCACTGAAGCTTTCTTT.

The J gene is TRBJ2-2, the V gene TRBV5-6; D remains ambiguous. The CDR3 is 15 residues long. V dropped 5 bases and J dropped 5 bases, with 16 bases sitting between them. Germline CDR1 SGHDT, CDR2 YYEEEE. The CDR3 is CASRSEPVGTGELFF. The CDR3 bases are TGTGCCAGCAGGAGCGAGCCGGTCGGGACCGGGGAGCTGTTTTTT.

This chain joins TRBV30 and TRBJ2-5; D is unresolved. This CDR3 has 13 residues. The V gene lost 2 bases and the J gene lost 0 bases, with 7 bases spanning the gap. Looked up from germline, CDR1 is GTSNPN and CDR2 is SVGIG (reference sequence). For the CDR3, the DNA is TGTGCCTGGAGTACTGGAGACCAAGAGACCCAGTACTTC. It is translated as CAWSTGDQETQYF.

This chain uses TRBV7-3 with TRBJ1-4; D is undetermined. The V gene's germline CDR1 is SGHTA and CDR2 FQGTGA. With 2 bases removed from V and 7 bases from J, the gap between germline ends came to 17 bases. The CDR3 has 16 residues. Written as DNA, the CDR3 is TGTGCCAGCAGCTTATCGGGATCGGATAGCAGTGAAAAACTGTTTTTT. Its protein is CASSLSGSDSSEKLFF.

V usage is TRBV5-4 and J usage is TRBJ1-1, with D possibly matching TRBD1 (6 bases). CDR1 and CDR2 from the germline V gene are SGHNT and YYREEE (reference sequence). Trimming removed 0 bases at V and 4 bases at J, with 16 bases between. This CDR3 has 16 residues. The CDR3 sequence is CASSLGGGRGGTEAFF. The CDR3 nucleotides read TGTGCCAGCAGCTTGGGCGGAGGAAGGGGGGGCACTGAAGCTTTCTTT.

V and J are TRBV5-1 and TRBJ1-2; D gene uncertain. Germline CDR1 and CDR2: SGHRS and YFSETQ. This CDR3 has 13 residues. The V and J ends lost 1 base and 6 bases respectively, with 10 bases between them. The CDR3 sequence: CASSLTPEDGYTF. CDR3 nucleotides: TGCGCCAGCAGCTTGACACCGGAGGATGGCTACACCTTC. Filled out from reference TRBV5-1 and TRBJ1-2, the complete variable domain reads KAGVTQTPRYLIKTRGQQVTLSCSPISGHRSVSWYQQTPGQGLQFLFEYFSETQRNKGNFPGRFSGRQFSNSRSEMNVSTLELGDSALYLCASSLTPEDGYTFGSGTRLTVV.

The V gene is TRBV11-2, the J gene TRBJ2-3, with 7 positions matching TRBD2. Trimming at V came to 5 bases and at J to 6 bases, leaving 11 bases not matched to a gene. CDR1 and CDR2 (germline): SGHAT, FQNNGV. This CDR3 has 15 amino acids. CDR3 sequence (DNA): TGTGCCAGCAGCAAAGCCGTAGCGGGTGCGGATACGCAGTATTTT. It is translated as CASSKAVAGADTQYF.

The rearrangement uses TRBV4-1 and TRBJ2-1; possible D gene TRBD2, 5 bases. Trimming took off 3 bases at V and 3 bases at J, with 12 bases between the two ends. Germline assignment: CDR1 MGHRA and CDR2 YSYEKL. CDR3 length: 15 residues. The CDR3 loop reads CASSQPTSFYNEQFF. Written as DNA, the CDR3 is TGCGCCAGCAGCCAGCCCACTAGTTTCTACAATGAGCAGTTCTTC.

CDR3 coding DNA: TGTGCCAGCAGCTTAGTCAGGGGAACCGCCGGGGAGCTGTTTTTT. Its protein product is CASSLVRGTAGELFF. The chain recombines TRBV7-6 with TRBJ2-2; possible D gene TRBD1, 6 bases. Germline V CDR1 and CDR2: SGHVS, FNYEAQ. CDR3 length: 15 residues. V was trimmed by 1 base and J by 6 bases, leaving 12 bases between them.

J is TRBJ1-1 and V is TRBV11-2; D not resolved. Germline lookup yields CDR1 SGHAT and CDR2 FQNNGV. There are 14 residues in the CDR3. Between the trimmed V and J ends, which lost 5 bases and 1 base, there was a span of 11 bases. The DNA for the CDR3 is TGTGCCAGCAGCCTACCGGGGAGGAACACTGAAGCTTTCTTT. This encodes CASSLPGRNTEAFF.

This chain joins TRBV9 and TRBJ1-2, with D maybe TRBD1 (6 bases). The V end lost 0 bases, the J end lost 8 bases, and 17 bases lay between the germline ends. The germline gives CDR1 SGDLS, CDR2 YYNGEE. The CDR3 loop spans 15 amino acids. Written as DNA, the CDR3 is TGTGCCAGCAGCGTAGTAGGGGGAGGGGGACACGGCTACACCTTC. It specifies CASSVVGGGGHGYTF.

This chain joins TRBV18 and TRBJ2-7; 8 bases align to TRBD1. V gave up 0 bases and J gave up 6 bases; unmatched junction bases: 7. The CDR3 sequence is 15 residues long. Germline CDR1 is KGHSH and CDR2 is LQKENI. The CDR3 loop reads CASSPPLTGVSEQYF. CDR3 nucleotides: TGTGCCAGCTCACCACCGCTGACAGGGGTTAGCGAGCAGTACTTC.

The J gene is TRBJ1-6, the V gene TRBV10-2, with 11 bases aligning to TRBD1. CDR1 is WSHSY and CDR2 is SAAADI in the germline V gene. The CDR3 runs to 17 residues. Trimming cost V 0 bases and J 5 bases; bases outside gene matches: 3. CDR3 coding DNA: TGCGCCAGCAGTGAGTCGGGACAGGGGGGACATAATTCACCCCTCCACTTT. Translated: CASSESGQGGHNSPLHF.

The gene calls are TRBV11-2 and TRBJ1-2; D remains unclear. Germline CDR1 and CDR2: SGHAT and FQNNGV. V was pared by 2 bases and J by 5 bases, with 6 bases between. The CDR3 has 12 amino acids. CDR3 in amino acids: CASSLSQYGYTF. In nucleotides, the CDR3 is TGTGCCAGCAGCTTAAGTCAGTATGGCTACACCTTC.

V is TRBV4-3 and J is TRBJ2-3, with D perhaps TRBD1 (5 bases). This CDR3 contains 17 residues. CDR1 is LGHNA and CDR2 is YSLEER in the germline V gene. V was shortened by 0 bases and J by 1 base, with 14 bases between the two germline ends. CDR3 sequence (DNA): TGCGCCAGCAGCCAAGAAGGGGTAGTATTTGGCACAGATACGCAGTATTTT. It codes for CASSQEGVVFGTDTQYF.

The V call is TRBV7-3, the J call TRBJ2-5; 11 nucleotides line up with TRBD1. Germline CDR1 SGHTA, CDR2 FQGTGA. The V segment lost 5 bases and the J segment 5 bases; nucleotides outside the gene matches: 4. The CDR3 runs 14 residues. The CDR3 loop reads CASSPGTGGETQYF. Written as DNA, the CDR3 is TGTGCCAGCAGCCCAGGGACAGGGGGTGAGACCCAGTACTTC.

The J gene is TRBJ2-2, the V gene TRBV4-2, with D possibly TRBD2 on 5 matching bases. CDR3 length: 15 amino acids. The germline gives CDR1 LGHNA, CDR2 YNFKEQ. V was trimmed by 1 base and J by 5 bases, leaving 11 bases between them. The CDR3 spells CASSQGPSKTGELFF. CDR3 bases: TGTGCCAGCAGCCAAGGGCCTAGCAAGACCGGGGAGCTGTTTTTT.

This clone was detected only a few times. The V and J genes are TRBV6-1 and TRBJ2-2; weak D call: TRBD2 (6 bases). From germline, CDR1 is MNHNS and CDR2 SASEGT. The CDR3 extends over 13 amino acids. The CDR3 sequence is CASTRGGTGELFF. The CDR3 DNA reads TGTGCGTCGACCCGAGGAGGGACCGGGGAGCTGTTTTTT.

The chain employs TRBV7-6 and TRBJ2-7; maybe TRBD2 (5 bases). Germline-derived CDR1 and CDR2 are SGHVS and FNYEAQ. V shed 1 base and J shed 2 bases, with 9 bases lying between them. There are 14 residues in the CDR3. CDR3 coding DNA: TGTGCCAGCAGCTTAGGAGTTAGCGCCTACGAGCAGTACTTC. Protein sequence: CASSLGVSAYEQYF. The whole variable domain, remainder taken from reference TRBV7-6 and TRBJ2-7, is GAGVSQSPRYKVTKRGQDVALRCDPISGHVSLYWYRQALGQGPEFLTYFNYEAQQDKSGLPNDRFSAERPEGSISTLTIQRTEQRDSAMYRCASSLGVSAYEQYFGPGTRLTVT.

The chain uses TRBV7-3 and TRBJ2-1, with 9 bases lining up with TRBD1. Looked up from germline, CDR1 is SGHTA and CDR2 is FQGTGA. There are 14 residues in the CDR3. V trimming: 5 bases; J trimming: 7 bases; junction bases outside the gene matches: 6. The CDR3 region has the DNA TGTGCCAGCAGCCCACGGGACAGGGATAATGAGCAGTTCTTC. Translated: CASSPRDRDNEQFF.

CDR3 loop: CASSQTGIGNTIYF. CDR3 coding DNA: TGTGCCAGCAGCCAAACAGGGATTGGAAACACCATATATTTT. The chain joins TRBV28 to TRBJ1-3, with a weak D call TRBD1 (6 bases). This CDR3 spans 14 amino acids. Trimming removed 6 bases at V and 3 bases at J, with 12 bases between. Germline assignment: CDR1 MDHEN and CDR2 SYDVKM.

This chain links TRBV12-5 with TRBJ2-5, with TRBD2 matching over 7 bases. The V segment lost 7 bases and the J segment 5 bases; nucleotides outside the gene matches: 10. The CDR3 is made up of 14 amino acids. The germline gives CDR1 LGHNT, CDR2 FRNRAP. The CDR3 coding sequence is TGTGCTAGTGCAGCGGGACCAAACATGGAGACCCAGTACTTC. Its protein product is CASAAGPNMETQYF.

The chain employs TRBV7-2 and TRBJ1-1, with TRBD1 matching over 8 bases. The CDR3 is 14 residues long. V trimming: 4 bases; J trimming: 7 bases; junction bases outside the gene matches: 8. CDR1 is SGHTA and CDR2 is FQGNSA in the germline V gene. The DNA of the CDR3 is TGTGCCAGCAGCTACAGGGACAGGTATGGTGAAGCTTTCTTT. This encodes CASSYRDRYGEAFF.

This clone is a singleton in its sample. The chain employs TRBV5-4 and TRBJ1-1; no firm D call. Trimming stripped 4 bases from V and 5 bases from J, with 18 bases between. Germline-derived CDR1 and CDR2 are SGHNT and YYREEE (reference sequence). The CDR3 extends over 15 amino acids. The CDR3 reads CASSPRMGGGTEAFF. The CDR3 region has the DNA TGTGCCAGCAGCCCGCGTATGGGAGGAGGAACTGAAGCTTTCTTT.

The chain joins TRBV4-3 to TRBJ2-7; 10 bases fit TRBD1. CDR3 length: 14 residues. Trimming cost V 4 bases and J 4 bases; bases outside gene matches: 4. The germline gives CDR1 LGHNA, CDR2 YSLEER. The CDR3: CASSPQGQGYEQYF. The CDR3 nucleotides read TGCGCCAGCAGCCCTCAGGGACAGGGGTACGAGCAGTACTTC.

This chain uses TRBV4-2 with TRBJ2-5, with D perhaps TRBD2 (6 bases). Germline assignment: CDR1 LGHNA and CDR2 YNFKEQ. V was shortened by 1 base and J by 7 bases, with 16 bases between the two germline ends. This CDR3 has 15 residues. The CDR3 protein is CASSQGDSARGTQYF. The CDR3 bases are TGTGCCAGCAGCCAAGGGGACTCGGCACGAGGGACCCAGTACTTC.

The count of this clone is one. The V gene is TRBV7-2, the J gene TRBJ2-1; 9 bases fit TRBD2. The CDR3 has 15 amino acids. The germline CDR1 and CDR2 sequences are SGHTA and FQGNSA. After removal of 5 bases from V and 4 bases from J, the junction contained 6 bases not matched to a gene. The CDR3 coding sequence is TGTGCCAGCAGCGTTAGCGGGGGCCCTTACAATGAGCAGTTCTTC. Protein: CASSVSGGPYNEQFF.